A selection of T cell receptor beta chains follows, all from one sample in a study of cytomegalovirus exposure and HLA in healthy donors. Assay: immunoSEQ multiplex PCR; the TCRdb copy retains only in-frame clones and omits some. Of over 150,000 clones in the sample, about 84% were seen once. Specimen: PBMCs. The receptors originated from a woman aged 40-49 years in good health and CMV-seropositive. Both conserved end residues are part of each CDR3. The order of the fields is J gene, D gene, clone size, V gene, CDR3 DNA, CDR3 protein. The D gene is left open where the match is weak. The size field is filled for only some rows; it gives once, few, many or a size class.

J: TRBJ1-4; D: .; size: .; V: TRBV7-8; DNA: TGTGCCAGCAGCCCCACGAGGCGGGAAAAACTGTTTTTT; CDR3: CASSPTRREKLFF
J: TRBJ2-7; D: TRBD1; size: few; V: TRBV2; DNA: TGTGCCAGCACCGCCGGGACAGACTACGAGCAGTACTTC; CDR3: CASTAGTDYEQYF
J: TRBJ2-7; D: .; size: .; V: TRBV7-8; DNA: TGTGCCAGCAGCTTCGCGACGGGGTTCTACGAGCAGTACTTC; CDR3: CASSFATGFYEQYF
J: TRBJ2-1; D: .; size: .; V: TRBV7-9; DNA: TGTGCCAGCAGCCCTACGAGCTCCTACAATGAGCAGTTCTTC; CDR3: CASSPTSSYNEQFF
J: TRBJ2-1; D: .; size: .; V: TRBV18; DNA: TGTGCCAGCTCACCAGCAGCGGATAGCTCCTACAATGAGCAGTTCTTC; CDR3: CASSPAADSSYNEQFF
J: TRBJ1-2; D: .; size: .; V: TRBV9; DNA: TGTGCCAGCAGCGTAGGGACAGCCTATGGCTACACCTTC; CDR3: CASSVGTAYGYTF
J: TRBJ2-7; D: .; size: .; V: TRBV7-2; DNA: TGTGCCAGCAGCTCTAACAGCTACGAGCAGTACTTC; CDR3: CASSSNSYEQYF
J: TRBJ2-1; D: TRBD2; size: .; V: TRBV5-1; DNA: TGCGCCAGCAGCTTGAGAGCTAGCGGGACGGCCTACAATGAGCAGTTCTTC; CDR3: CASSLRASGTAYNEQFF
J: TRBJ1-6; D: .; size: .; V: TRBV30; DNA: TGTGCCTGGAGTGTACCGGCAGGAAATTCACCCCTCCACTTT; CDR3: CAWSVPAGNSPLHF
J: TRBJ2-7; D: TRBD1; size: once; V: TRBV18; DNA: TGTGCCAGCTCACCACCACGGACAGGGGCCAAGTACGAGCAGTACTTC; CDR3: CASSPPRTGAKYEQYF
J: TRBJ1-2; D: .; size: .; V: TRBV27; DNA: TGTGCCAGCAGTTCCAGGGATCTCTATGGCTACACCTTC; CDR3: CASSSRDLYGYTF
J: TRBJ2-1; D: TRBD2; size: .; V: TRBV7-9; DNA: TGTGCCAGCAGCGGTGGACTAGCGTACTCCTACAATGAGCAGTTCTTC; CDR3: CASSGGLAYSYNEQFF
J: TRBJ2-1; D: TRBD2; size: .; V: TRBV6-5; DNA: TGTGCCAGCAGTTACTCGACTAGCGGGAGGTTAGGGGAGCAGTTCTTC; CDR3: CASSYSTSGRLGEQFF
J: TRBJ1-5; D: .; size: few; V: TRBV27; DNA: TGTGCCAGCAGTTTTCAGGGGAATGGCAATCAGCCCCAGCATTTT; CDR3: CASSFQGNGNQPQHF
J: TRBJ2-2; D: .; size: few; V: TRBV5-4; DNA: TGTGCCAGCAGCTTGACGGGAGCCGGGGAGCTGTTTTTT; CDR3: CASSLTGAGELFF
J: TRBJ2-7; D: TRBD2; size: .; V: TRBV29-1; DNA: TGCAGCGTCGCCGGGACTAGGAGCTCCTACGAGCAGTACTTC; CDR3: CSVAGTRSSYEQYF
J: TRBJ1-5; D: .; size: once; V: TRBV7-2; DNA: TGTGCCAGCAGCTTTCAGAGGGATCAGCCCCAGCATTTT; CDR3: CASSFQRDQPQHF
J: TRBJ2-2; D: TRBD1; size: .; V: TRBV11-2; DNA: TGTGCCAGCAGTTCGGGGACAGGGAGTACCGGGGAGCTGTTTTTT; CDR3: CASSSGTGSTGELFF
J: TRBJ2-3; D: .; size: .; V: TRBV30; DNA: TGTGCCTGGAACCAAAGGCGGCAGGGACTTCGCACAGATACGCAGTATTTT; CDR3: CAWNQRRQGLRTDTQYF
J: TRBJ1-1; D: TRBD1; size: .; V: TRBV18; DNA: TGTGCCAGCTTAAAAGGGGGCGTCGTCGGTTTGAACACTGAAGCTTTCTTT; CDR3: CASLKGGVVGLNTEAFF
J: TRBJ2-7; D: TRBD2; size: few; V: TRBV11-2; DNA: TGTGCCAGCACCTTACTAGCGGGAGATTCCTACGAGCAGTACTTC; CDR3: CASTLLAGDSYEQYF
J: TRBJ1-1; D: TRBD1; size: .; V: TRBV30; DNA: TGTGCCTGGAGTGTACGTGAGACAGGGACTGAAGCTTTCTTT; CDR3: CAWSVRETGTEAFF
J: TRBJ1-2; D: .; size: .; V: TRBV7-2; DNA: TGTGCCAGCAGCCTCCAGGGCTATGGCTACACCTTC; CDR3: CASSLQGYGYTF
J: TRBJ1-1; D: .; size: .; V: TRBV18; DNA: TGTGCCAGCTCACCACTAGACGTGAGCGCTGAAGCTTTCTTT; CDR3: CASSPLDVSAEAFF
J: TRBJ2-3; D: .; size: .; V: TRBV7-3; DNA: TGTGCCAGCAGCTCACAGGGCACAGATACGCAGTATTTT; CDR3: CASSSQGTDTQYF
J: TRBJ2-7; D: .; size: .; V: TRBV4-1; DNA: TGCGCCAGCAGCCAAGCTCAGCAGGGGTTCTACGAGCAGTACTTC; CDR3: CASSQAQQGFYEQYF
J: TRBJ2-7; D: .; size: .; V: TRBV14; DNA: TGTGCCAGCAGCCAAGTGGCCAGCGGGCGGTCCGAGCAGTACTTC; CDR3: CASSQVASGRSEQYF
J: TRBJ1-1; D: TRBD1; size: .; V: TRBV7-9; DNA: TGTGCCAGCAGCCAAAAAAACGACAGGGTGGGAAGGACTGAAGCTTTCTTT; CDR3: CASSQKNDRVGRTEAFF
J: TRBJ2-7; D: .; size: .; V: TRBV7-9; DNA: TGTGCCAGCAGACAGGCCGTCCACGAGCAGTACTTC; CDR3: CASRQAVHEQYF
J: TRBJ2-5; D: .; size: .; V: TRBV5-1; DNA: TGCGCCAGCAGCTTTCCCACCAGGGGCTACATGAAAGAGACCCAGTACTTC; CDR3: CASSFPTRGYMKETQYF
J: TRBJ2-3; D: TRBD2; size: .; V: TRBV7-2; DNA: TGTGCCAGCAGCTTAGGGAGCGGGAGCCTTGGTACGCAGTATTTT; CDR3: CASSLGSGSLGTQYF
J: TRBJ1-2; D: TRBD1; size: .; V: TRBV6-5; DNA: TGTGCCAGCACCACGGGACAGAGCTCCTATGGCTACACCTTC; CDR3: CASTTGQSSYGYTF
J: TRBJ2-7; D: TRBD1; size: once; V: TRBV7-2; DNA: TGTGCCAGCAGCCCGGGACAGGGTTTCGAGCAGTACTTC; CDR3: CASSPGQGFEQYF
J: TRBJ2-7; D: .; size: .; V: TRBV7-6; DNA: TGTGCCAGCAGCACCGGGAGTGAGCAGTACTTC; CDR3: CASSTGSEQYF
J: TRBJ2-1; D: TRBD2; size: .; V: TRBV28; DNA: TGTGCCAGCACTACCATCGGACTAGCGGGTTACAATGAGCAGTTCTTC; CDR3: CASTTIGLAGYNEQFF
J: TRBJ2-3; D: .; size: once; V: TRBV29-1; DNA: TGCAGCGTCGCGGATACGCAGTATTTT; CDR3: CSVADTQYF
J: TRBJ2-3; D: TRBD2; size: .; V: TRBV18; DNA: TGTGCCAGCTCACCACGAAGCGGGATCGCAGATACGCAGTATTTT; CDR3: CASSPRSGIADTQYF
J: TRBJ2-7; D: .; size: .; V: TRBV7-2; DNA: TGTGCCAGCAGCTTAGCGGGAGAGTACGAGCAGTACTTC; CDR3: CASSLAGEYEQYF
J: TRBJ1-4; D: TRBD1; size: .; V: TRBV9; DNA: TGTGCCAGCAGCGTAGGGTGGACAGGGGTCGAAAAACTGTTTTTT; CDR3: CASSVGWTGVEKLFF